Below, 11 T cell receptor beta chains from the same sample are listed, as sequenced in a study of memory CD8 T cells in hepatitis C reinfection. Clones were read by immunoSEQ multiplex PCR, and TCRdb kept only the in-frame ones, dropping some. The sample includes under 50,000 clones, roughly 90% of them seen just once. The time point was: peak reinfection, 3 to 8 weeks after reinfection detection. Sorted cells were sequenced directly ex vivo without any in vitro expansion. The sequenced sample was naive CD8+ T cells sorted from blood. These receptors all stem from a man aged 18 to 30 with hepatitis C virus infection.

The rearrangement links TRBV6-6 to TRBJ1-1, with D possibly matching TRBD1 (5 bases). The germline gives CDR1 MNHNY, CDR2 SVGAGI (reference sequence). This CDR3 comprises 12 residues. Trimming took off 4 bases at V and 4 bases at J, with 7 bases between the two ends. The CDR3 loop is CASSSGGTEAFF. CDR3 nucleotides: TGTGCCAGCAGTTCGGGGGGCACTGAAGCTTTCTTT.

This chain joins TRBV7-2 and TRBJ2-3; TRBD2 agrees at 12 bases. CDR3 size: 17 residues. Trimming removed 1 base from V and 8 bases from J; junction bases left unmatched: 10. Germline-derived CDR1 and CDR2 are SGHTA and FQGNSA. The CDR3 nucleotides are TGTGCCAGCAGCTTAGGACTAGCGGGGGATGGCACGGGTACGCAGTATTTT. It yields the protein CASSLGLAGDGTGTQYF. Drawing the rest from reference TRBV7-2 and TRBJ2-3, the complete variable domain is GAGVSQSPSNKVTEKGKDVELRCDPISGHTALYWYRQSLGQGLEFLIYFQGNSAPDKSGLPSDRFSAERTGGSVSTLTIQRTQQEDSAVYLCASSLGLAGDGTGTQYFGPGTRLTVL.

This chain links TRBV19 with TRBJ2-2; 13 bases agree with TRBD2. Germline CDR1 and CDR2: LNHDA and SQIVND (reference sequence). This CDR3 contains 16 residues. V was pared by 8 bases and J by 0 bases, with 3 bases of the junction left unmatched. CDR3 sequence: CASRTSGGSNTGELFF. CDR3 in DNA: TGTGCCAGTCGGACTAGCGGGGGATCGAACACCGGGGAGCTGTTTTTT.

The rearrangement joins TRBV7-3 to TRBJ1-1; D is ambiguous. The CDR3 consists of 16 residues. Trimming left V 7 bases short and J 3 bases short, with 21 bases between. Germline loops: CDR1 SGHTA, CDR2 FQGTGA. The CDR3, as DNA: TGTGCCAGCAACCAGCCGGCGGGGATCGGGGACACTGAAGCTTTCTTT. Its protein is CASNQPAGIGDTEAFF.

The rearrangement uses TRBV19 and TRBJ2-2; TRBD1 aligns across 9 bases. The CDR3 is 17 residues long. Germline V CDR1 and CDR2: LNHDA, SQIVND (reference sequence). The junction had 8 bases not matched to a gene; V was cut back by 3 bases and J by 3 bases. The CDR3 DNA is TGTGCCAGTAGTATTGAATACAGGGGGCGCGACACCGGGGAGCTGTTTTTT. Residues: CASSIEYRGRDTGELFF. Full variable domain (missing parts from reference TRBV19 and TRBJ2-2): DGGITQSPKYLFRKEGQNVTLSCEQNLNHDAMYWYRQDPGQGLRLIYYSQIVNDFQKGDIAEGYSVSREKKESFPLTVTSAQKNPTAFYLCASSIEYRGRDTGELFFGEGSRLTVL.

This sequence joins TRBV13 and TRBJ2-2; 10 bases fit TRBD1. The ends lost 5 bases at V and 6 bases at J; junction bases unmatched: 12. CDR3 size: 17 residues. CDR1 is PRHDT and CDR2 is FYEKMQ in the germline V gene (reference sequence). The CDR3 loop is CASSGWTGGFSAGELFF. The DNA for the CDR3 is TGTGCCAGCAGCGGATGGACAGGGGGGTTCTCCGCCGGGGAGCTGTTTTTT. Using reference TRBV13 and TRBJ2-2 for the parts outside the CDR3, the full variable domain is AAGVIQSPRHLIKEKRETATLKCYPIPRHDTVYWYQQGPGQDPQFLISFYEKMQSDKGSIPDRFSAQQFSDYHSELNMSSLELGDSALYFCASSGWTGGFSAGELFFGEGSRLTVL.

The chain carries TRBV5-1 and TRBJ2-7; TRBD2 matches at 10 bases. Looked up from germline, CDR1 is SGHRS and CDR2 is YFSETQ. The CDR3 totals 14 residues. With V trimmed by 4 bases and J by 6 bases, 7 bases remained unmatched. The CDR3 loop is CASSGTSAGGEQYF. The CDR3, as DNA: TGCGCCAGCAGCGGGACTAGCGCGGGGGGCGAGCAGTACTTC.

This clone was recorded a few times. Other DNA variants within this sample encode the same CDR3. This sequence joins TRBV25-1 and TRBJ1-5; 8 bases fit TRBD1. CDR3 length equals 13 residues. The ends lost 6 bases at V and 4 bases at J; junction bases unmatched: 2. CDR1 and CDR2 from the germline V gene are MGHDK and SYGVNS. The CDR3 sequence: CASSGQGNQPQHF. Written as DNA, the CDR3 is TGTGCCAGCAGCGGACAGGGTAATCAGCCCCAGCATTTT.

The V gene is TRBV9, the J gene TRBJ1-2; D gene uncertain. The germline V and J ends were trimmed by 0 bases and 0 bases, with 9 bases remaining between them. The CDR3 has 15 residues. Germline CDR1 and CDR2: SGDLS and YYNGEE. Here the CDR3 reads CASSVAVHSNYGYTF. As DNA, the CDR3 is TGTGCCAGCAGCGTAGCTGTGCACTCTAACTATGGCTACACCTTC. The variable domain in full, with the rest retrieved from reference TRBV9 and TRBJ1-2, is DSGVTQTPKHLITATGQRVTLRCSPRSGDLSVYWYQQSLDQGLQFLIQYYNGEERAKGNILERFSAQQFPDLHSELNLSSLELGDSALYFCASSVAVHSNYGYTFGSGTRLTVV.

This rearrangement joins TRBV28 to TRBJ2-6; D remains ambiguous. The germline V gene encodes CDR1 MDHEN and CDR2 SYDVKM. V was shortened by 6 bases and J by 4 bases, with 13 bases between the two germline ends. The CDR3 consists of 15 residues. The CDR3 nucleotides are TGTGCCAGCAGCCCTACCCCCGCCGGGGCCAACGTCCTGACTTTC. It codes for CASSPTPAGANVLTF.

Only one count was recorded for this clone. CDR3 in DNA: TGCAGCGGGGGAAACAGGGGGACTGGAAACACCATATATTTT. It yields the protein CSGGNRGTGNTIYF. This sequence joins TRBV29-1 and TRBJ1-3; TRBD1 aligns across 8 bases. Germline V gene sequence: CDR1 SQVTM, CDR2 ANQGSEA. The CDR3 loop spans 14 amino acids. J gave up 2 bases and V 7 bases, and 7 bases lay outside the gene matches.